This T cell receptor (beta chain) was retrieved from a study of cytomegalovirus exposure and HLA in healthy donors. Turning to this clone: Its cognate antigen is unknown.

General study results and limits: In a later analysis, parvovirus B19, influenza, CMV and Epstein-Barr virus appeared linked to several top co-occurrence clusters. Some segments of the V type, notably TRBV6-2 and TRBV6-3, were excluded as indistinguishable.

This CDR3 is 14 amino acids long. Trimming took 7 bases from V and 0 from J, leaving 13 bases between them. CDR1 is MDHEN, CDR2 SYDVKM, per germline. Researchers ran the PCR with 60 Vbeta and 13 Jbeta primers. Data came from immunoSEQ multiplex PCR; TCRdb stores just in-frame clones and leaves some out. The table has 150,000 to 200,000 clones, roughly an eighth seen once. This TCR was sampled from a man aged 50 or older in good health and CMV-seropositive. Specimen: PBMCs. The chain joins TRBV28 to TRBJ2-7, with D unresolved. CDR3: CASTGTFSSYEQYF. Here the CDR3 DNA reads TGTGCCAGCACGGGTACATTCTCCTCCTACGAGCAGTACTTC. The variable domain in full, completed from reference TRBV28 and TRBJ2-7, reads DVKVTQSSRYLVKRTGEKVFLECVQDMDHENMFWYRQDPGLGLRLIYFSYDVKMKEKGDIPEGYSVSREKKERFSLILESASTNQTSMYLCASTGTFSSYEQYFGPGTRLTVT.